Presented here are 25 T cell receptor beta chains from one specimen sequenced in a study of identical twins. TCRdb re-analysed the 5' RACE reads in MiXCR, keeping a single row per CDR3 protein. The table shows 200,000 to 250,000 distinct CDR3 sequences, with 6% to 8.5% occurring only once. These data also formed part of another study, on yellow fever vaccine responses in identical twins.

Specimen: CD8+ T cells sorted from blood. All receptors derive from a woman between 18 and 29 years old in good health.

Concerning this clonotype: A single base separates this from a much larger clone, so it may be a read error. V and J are TRBV13 and TRBJ2-7, with TRBD2 identical over 8 bases. Per the germline V gene, CDR1 is PRHDT and CDR2 is FYEKMQ (reference sequence). V was pared by 0 bases and J by 8 bases, with 6 bases of the junction left unmatched. CDR3 length equals 14 residues. The CDR3 sequence: CASSLGLAGSKQYF. The CDR3 DNA is TGTGCCAGCAGCTTAGGCCTAGCGGGCTCTAAGCAGTACTTC.

At least ten counts were recorded for this clonotype. In DNA form, the CDR3 reads TGTGCCAGCAGCTTAGATATGTGGTCAGGGGGTAGTTCCTACAATGAGCAGTTCTTC. It specifies CASSLDMWSGGSSYNEQFF. This chain links TRBV11-2 with TRBJ2-1, with 7 bases identical to TRBD1. Germline lookup yields CDR1 SGHAT and CDR2 FQNNGV. Trimming took 0 bases from V and 1 from J; bases not matched to a gene: 12. CDR3 length equals 19 residues.

This clonotype was counted a few times. V is TRBV7-9 and J is TRBJ2-3; D not resolved. This CDR3 contains 12 residues. V lost 6 bases, J lost 1 base, and 5 bases lay in between. In germline, CDR1 is SEHNR, CDR2 FQNEAQ (reference sequence). This CDR3 reads CASRSGTDTQYF. The CDR3 DNA reads TGTGCCAGCAGATCCGGCACAGATACGCAGTATTTT.

At least ten counts were recorded for this clonotype. V is TRBV7-6 and J is TRBJ1-1, with 7 nucleotides matching TRBD1. There are 14 residues in the CDR3. Germline-derived CDR1 and CDR2 are SGHVS and FNYEAQ. The V segment lost 5 bases and the J segment 5 bases; nucleotides outside the gene matches: 8. CDR3 bases: TGTGCCAGCAGCCCGCAGACAGGGAGGACTGAAGCTTTCTTT. Its translation: CASSPQTGRTEAFF.

This clonotype was found many times. The CDR3 nucleotides read TGTGCCAGCAGTCCGACAAACGGGTACGAGCAGTACTTC. Encoded protein: CASSPTNGYEQYF. The rearrangement joins TRBV12-3 or TRBV12-4 to TRBJ2-7; D unresolved. This CDR3 has 13 amino acids. V dropped 5 bases and J dropped 4 bases, with 12 bases sitting between them.

This clonotype was observed at least ten times. This sequence joins TRBV24-1 and TRBJ2-3, with TRBD2 matching over 10 bases. The V segment lost 1 base and the J segment 2 bases; nucleotides outside the gene matches: 5. The CDR3 is 17 amino acids. Germline values: CDR1 KGHDR, CDR2 SFDVKD. The CDR3 reads CATSDFSTSGVTDTQYF. The CDR3 bases are TGTGCCACCAGTGATTTTTCCACTAGCGGGGTCACAGATACGCAGTATTTT.

This clonotype was counted ten times or more. J is TRBJ2-4 and V is TRBV12-3 or TRBV12-4; 9 nucleotides align to TRBD1. After removal of 6 bases from V and 8 bases from J, the junction contained 8 bases not matched to a gene. CDR3 size: 14 residues. For the CDR3, the DNA is TGTGCCAGCAGCCTTACAGGGGGCGGGGACATTCAGTACTTC. As protein: CASSLTGGGDIQYF.

This chain connects TRBV19 to TRBJ2-1; perhaps D is TRBD1 or TRBD2 (5 bases each). The ends were cut back, 3 bases at V and 1 base at J, with 19 bases in the middle. CDR3 length: 18 residues. The germline V gene encodes CDR1 LNHDA and CDR2 SQIVND (reference sequence). The CDR3 nucleotides read TGTGCCAGTAGTATTGGGGACCCAAGGTACCTATCCTACAATGAGCAGTTCTTC. Translated: CASSIGDPRYLSYNEQFF. The variable domain in full, with the rest retrieved from reference TRBV19 and TRBJ2-1, is DGGITQSPKYLFRKEGQNVTLSCEQNLNHDAMYWYRQDPGQGLRLIYYSQIVNDFQKGDIAEGYSVSREKKESFPLTVTSAQKNPTAFYLCASSIGDPRYLSYNEQFFGPGTRLTVL.

The chain joins TRBV9 to TRBJ2-6; 9 bases match TRBD1. CDR1 and CDR2 from the germline V gene are SGDLS and YYNGEE. This CDR3 has 17 amino acids. The trim removed 3 bases at V and 1 base at J, leaving 5 bases unmatched. In nucleotides, the CDR3 is TGTGCCAGCAGCGATACAGGGGGCCCTTCTGGGGCCAACGTCCTGACTTTC. Encoded protein: CASSDTGGPSGANVLTF.

CDR3 protein: CASSVAGIGTDTQYF. DNA for the CDR3: TGTGCCAGCAGCGTAGCCGGTATTGGAACAGATACGCAGTATTTT. The J gene is TRBJ2-3, the V gene TRBV9; D is unresolved. The CDR3 sequence is 15 residues long. The germline V gene has CDR1 SGDLS and CDR2 YYNGEE. V lost 0 bases to trimming and J lost 3 bases, with 11 bases between them.

This clonotype was observed at least ten times. V gene TRBV9 combines with J gene TRBJ2-5; TRBD2 matches at 7 bases. Losses at the gene ends were 4 bases for V and 4 bases for J; bases not matched to a gene: 4. Per the germline V gene, CDR1 is SGDLS and CDR2 is YYNGEE. This CDR3 spans 13 amino acids. This CDR3 is CASSTGEGETQYF. CDR3 DNA sequence: TGTGCCAGCAGCACGGGGGAGGGAGAGACCCAGTACTTC.

The chain couples TRBV10-3 to TRBJ1-1; no clear D. CDR3 length equals 13 residues. The germline V gene encodes CDR1 ENHRY and CDR2 SYGVKD. V gave up 3 bases and J gave up 1 base, with 6 bases separating them. CDR3 region: CAISDLGNTEAFF. The CDR3 DNA follows: TGTGCCATCAGTGACCTCGGGAACACTGAAGCTTTCTTT.

This clonotype was detected a few times. J is TRBJ1-1 and V is TRBV7-9; 9 bases agree with TRBD1. V was clipped by 3 bases and J by 3 bases; unmatched bases: 2. The germline V gene has CDR1 SEHNR and CDR2 FQNEAQ (reference sequence). There are 14 residues in the CDR3. CDR3 sequence: CASSLTGGYTEAFF. The CDR3 DNA reads as TGTGCCAGCAGCTTGACAGGGGGGTACACTGAAGCTTTCTTT.

The chain is built from TRBV9 and TRBJ2-3, with D unresolved. V lost 0 bases, J lost 4 bases, and 3 bases lay in between. The CDR3 extends over 12 amino acids. Germline V gives CDR1 SGDLS, CDR2 YYNGEE. CDR3 loop: CASSVDSDTQYF. The DNA of the CDR3 is TGTGCCAGCAGCGTAGACTCAGATACGCAGTATTTT.

The chain couples TRBV7-9 to TRBJ2-1; D gene uncertain. CDR3 length: 14 residues. Trimming took off 5 bases at V and 6 bases at J, with 14 bases between the two ends. In germline, CDR1 is SEHNR, CDR2 FQNEAQ (reference sequence). CDR3 residues: CASSMSSLSNEQFF. CDR3 nucleotide sequence: TGTGCCAGCAGCATGTCCAGTCTCTCCAATGAGCAGTTCTTC.

This clonotype was seen a handful of times. This chain joins TRBV3-1 and TRBJ2-1; 14 bases match TRBD2. Trimming removed 6 bases from V and 5 bases from J; junction bases left unmatched: 3. This CDR3 has 15 amino acids. Per the germline V gene, CDR1 is LGHDT and CDR2 is YNNKEL (reference sequence). CDR3 in DNA: TGTGCCAGCAGACAGACTAGCGGGGGGGACAATGAGCAGTTCTTC. This gives the protein CASRQTSGGDNEQFF.

The chain recombines TRBV6-5 with TRBJ2-7; D might be TRBD1 (6 bases). V lost 5 bases and J 3 bases, leaving 11 bases between the germline ends. This CDR3 is built from 13 residues. Germline V CDR1 and CDR2: MNHEY, SVGAGI. In DNA, the CDR3 is TGTGCCAGCAGTAACCTGGACAGCTACGAGCAGTACGTC. Its translation: CASSNLDSYEQYV.

V usage is TRBV29-1 and J usage is TRBJ2-1, with 8 bases identical to TRBD1. Germline CDR1 SQVTM, CDR2 ANQGSEA. The length of the CDR3 is 15 residues. V was clipped by 3 bases and J by 4 bases; unmatched bases: 8. The CDR3 DNA reads TGCAGCGTTGAGGGGCGGGACAGGCAATACAATGAGCAGTTCTTC. Protein product: CSVEGRDRQYNEQFF.

J is TRBJ2-5 and V is TRBV2, with a tentative D call TRBD1 (6 bases). Trimming took 5 bases from V and 5 from J, leaving 15 bases between them. This CDR3 contains 14 residues. Germline V gene data show CDR1 as SNHLY and CDR2 as FYNNEI. CDR3 residues: CASSQGGSWETQYF. Written as DNA, the CDR3 is TGTGCCAGCAGTCAAGGGGGTTCATGGGAGACCCAGTACTTC. Complete variable domain (other parts from reference TRBV2 and TRBJ2-5): EPEVTQTPSHQVTQMGQEVILRCVPISNHLYFYWYRQILGQKVEFLVSFYNNEISEKSEIFDDQFSVERPDGSNFTLKIRSTKLEDSAMYFCASSQGGSWETQYFGPGTRLLVL.

This clonotype has more than one count but fewer than ten. V and J are TRBV9 and TRBJ2-7, with TRBD2 identical over 9 bases. CDR1 and CDR2 (germline): SGDLS, YYNGEE. Trimming at V came to 4 bases and at J to 3 bases, leaving 11 bases not matched to a gene. CDR3 length: 16 residues. CDR3 protein: CASSPPGREGFYEQYF. CDR3 DNA: TGTGCCAGCAGCCCCCCGGGGCGGGAGGGCTTCTACGAGCAGTACTTC.

This clonotype appeared a few times. The CDR3 region is CSAPGPSDSDTQYF. CDR3 sequence (DNA): TGCAGCGCCCCCGGGCCCAGCGACTCAGATACGCAGTATTTT. The chain couples TRBV29-1 to TRBJ2-3; D is unclear. This CDR3 region has 14 residues. From germline, CDR1 is SQVTM and CDR2 ANQGSEA. V was cut by 7 bases and J by 4 bases, with 18 bases left in between.

The chain couples TRBV15 to TRBJ2-3; TRBD2 matches 7 bases. The CDR3 runs to 15 residues. Germline V gives CDR1 LNHNV, CDR2 YYDKDF (reference sequence). The J segment lost 2 bases and the V segment lost 3 bases, leaving 5 bases of the junction unmatched. The CDR3 sequence is CATSRRDYLTDTQYF. Written as DNA, the CDR3 is TGTGCCACCAGCAGGAGGGACTATCTCACAGATACGCAGTATTTT.

The chain carries TRBV21-1 and TRBJ2-6; TRBD1 is the table's D call, not checked against the DNA. TRBV21-1 is recorded as a pseudogene. The CDR3 has 15 residues. The DNA of the CDR3 is TGTGCCAGCAGCAAAGACAGGGCCGGGGCCAACGTCCTGACTTTC. Its translation is CASSKDRAGANVLTF.

This clonotype was observed many times. This chain joins TRBV3-1 and TRBJ2-7; 10 bases are shared with TRBD1. J lost 3 bases, V lost 1 base, and 9 bases had no gene match. The CDR3 runs to 17 residues. CDR1 and CDR2 (germline): LGHDT, YNNKEL (reference sequence). The CDR3 nucleotides are TGTGCCAGCAGCCAAGGGGACAGGGGACGATTGGGCTACGAGCAGTACGTC. It is translated as CASSQGDRGRLGYEQYV.

This clonotype was counted at least ten times. V is TRBV11-3 and J is TRBJ2-2; D unresolved. This CDR3 has 12 amino acids. Deletions cut 6 bases from V and 6 bases from J, with 8 bases between. Germline V gene sequence: CDR1 SGHNT, CDR2 YENEEA. Here the CDR3 DNA reads TGTGCCAGCAGTTTAAACTCCGGGGAGCTGTTTTTT. Translated: CASSLNSGELFF. The full variable domain, its missing parts supplied by reference TRBV11-3 and TRBJ2-2, is EAGVVQSPRYKIIEKKQPVAFWCNPISGHNTLYWYLQNLGQGPELLIRYENEEAVDDSQLPKDRFSAERLKGVDSTLKIQPAELGDSAVYLCASSLNSGELFFGEGSRLTVL.